This entry lists 4 T cell receptor beta chains sequenced from one sample in a study of blood T cell repertoires in COVID-19. The assay was immunoSEQ multiplex PCR, and TCRdb's table has in-frame clones only and misses some. The sample includes about 180,000 clones, 80% to 90% of them seen just once. The source material was PBMCs or T cells enriched from blood (not recorded which). The receptors were sampled from a woman in her thirties or forties with acute COVID-19.

The chain uses TRBV9 and TRBJ1-2; perhaps TRBD1 as D (5 bases). Germline assignment: CDR1 SGDLS and CDR2 YYNGEE. V lost 0 bases and J lost 5, with 11 bases in between. This CDR3 has 14 amino acids. The CDR3 DNA sequence: TGTGCCAGCAGCGTAGCTACAGGATTGTATGGCTACACCTTC. Its translation: CASSVATGLYGYTF. Complete variable domain (other parts from reference TRBV9 and TRBJ1-2): DSGVTQTPKHLITATGQRVTLRCSPRSGDLSVYWYQQSLDQGLQFLIQYYNGEERAKGNILERFSAQQFPDLHSELNLSSLELGDSALYFCASSVATGLYGYTFGSGTRLTVV.

This chain links TRBV2 with TRBJ2-3; TRBD2 agrees at 8 bases. CDR1 is SNHLY, CDR2 FYNNEI, per germline. The CDR3 spans 16 residues. J gave up 2 bases and V 3 bases, and 7 bases lay outside the gene matches. The CDR3 spells CASSEYGGGPTDTQYF. CDR3 sequence (DNA): TGTGCCAGCAGTGAGTATGGCGGGGGGCCCACAGATACGCAGTATTTT.

V and J are TRBV2 and TRBJ1-2, with TRBD1 matching over 10 bases. The V gene's germline CDR1 is SNHLY and CDR2 FYNNEI. The J segment lost 9 bases and the V segment lost 0 bases, leaving 4 bases of the junction unmatched. The CDR3 is 14 residues long. CDR3 in amino acids: CASSEARTGGRYTF. The CDR3 region has the DNA TGTGCCAGCAGTGAAGCGCGGACAGGGGGTCGCTACACCTTC.

This chain links TRBV5-1 with TRBJ2-2, with D unclear. This CDR3 comprises 14 residues. V lost 0 bases and J lost 7, with 10 bases in between. Germline CDR1 and CDR2: SGHRS and YFSETQ. The CDR3 region is CASSLAPGSGELFF. The CDR3 DNA sequence: TGCGCCAGCAGCTTGGCCCCAGGTAGCGGGGAGCTGTTTTTT.